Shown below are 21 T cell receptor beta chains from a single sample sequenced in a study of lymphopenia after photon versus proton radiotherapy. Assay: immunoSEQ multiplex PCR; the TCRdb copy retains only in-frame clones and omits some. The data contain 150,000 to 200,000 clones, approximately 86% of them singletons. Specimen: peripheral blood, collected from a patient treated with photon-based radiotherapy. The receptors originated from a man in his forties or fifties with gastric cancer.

The CDR3 DNA reads as TGTGCCAGCAGCTTAAAGGAGGGGGGTGGCACTGAAGCTTTCTTT. Protein product: CASSLKEGGGTEAFF. V and J are TRBV7-2 and TRBJ1-1; weak D call: TRBD1 (6 bases). With 2 bases removed from V and 4 bases from J, the gap between germline ends came to 14 bases. Germline V gives CDR1 SGHTA, CDR2 FQGNSA. The CDR3 runs 15 residues.

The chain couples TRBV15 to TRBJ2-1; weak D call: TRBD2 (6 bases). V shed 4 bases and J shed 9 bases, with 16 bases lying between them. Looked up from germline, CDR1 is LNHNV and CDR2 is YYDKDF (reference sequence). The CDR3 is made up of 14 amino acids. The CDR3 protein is CATSTKGRTGEQFF. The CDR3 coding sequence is TGTGCCACCAGCACCAAGGGGAGGACGGGTGAGCAGTTCTTC.

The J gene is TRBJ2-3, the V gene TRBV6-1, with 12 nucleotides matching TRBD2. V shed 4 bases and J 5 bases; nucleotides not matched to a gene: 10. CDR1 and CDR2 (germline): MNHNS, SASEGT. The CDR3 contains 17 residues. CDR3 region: CASSVASGRAEVDTQYF. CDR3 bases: TGTGCCAGCAGTGTAGCTAGCGGGAGGGCCGAGGTAGATACGCAGTATTTT.

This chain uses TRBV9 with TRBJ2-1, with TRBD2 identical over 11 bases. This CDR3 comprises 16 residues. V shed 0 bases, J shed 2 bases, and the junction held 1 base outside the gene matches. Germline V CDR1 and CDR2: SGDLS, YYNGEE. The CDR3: CASSVGLAGPYNEQFF. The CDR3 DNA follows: TGTGCCAGCAGCGTAGGACTAGCGGGGCCCTACAATGAGCAGTTCTTC.

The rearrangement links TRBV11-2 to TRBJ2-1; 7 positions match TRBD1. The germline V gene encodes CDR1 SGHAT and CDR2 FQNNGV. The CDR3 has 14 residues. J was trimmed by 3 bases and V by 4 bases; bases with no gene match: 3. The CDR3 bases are TGTGCCAGCAGCTCAGACAGGGACTACAATGAGCAGTTCTTC. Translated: CASSSDRDYNEQFF. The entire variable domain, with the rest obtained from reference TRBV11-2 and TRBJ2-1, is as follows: EAGVAQSPRYKIIEKRQSVAFWCNPISGHATLYWYQQILGQGPKLLIQFQNNGVVDDSQLPKDRFSAERLKGVDSTLKIQPAKLEDSAVYLCASSSDRDYNEQFFGPGTRLTVL.

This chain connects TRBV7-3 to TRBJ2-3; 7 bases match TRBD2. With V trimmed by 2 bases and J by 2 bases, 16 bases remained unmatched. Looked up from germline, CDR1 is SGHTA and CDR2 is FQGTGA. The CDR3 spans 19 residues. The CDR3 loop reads CASSLAVGIGGSPTDTQYF. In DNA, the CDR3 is TGTGCCAGCAGCTTAGCCGTGGGGATTGGCGGGAGCCCCACAGATACGCAGTATTTT.

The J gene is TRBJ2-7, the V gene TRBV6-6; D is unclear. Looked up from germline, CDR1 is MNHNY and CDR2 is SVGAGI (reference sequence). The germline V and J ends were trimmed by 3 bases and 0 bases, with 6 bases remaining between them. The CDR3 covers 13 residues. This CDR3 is CASSYSRSYEQYF. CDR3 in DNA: TGTGCCAGCAGTTATAGCCGCTCCTACGAGCAGTACTTC.

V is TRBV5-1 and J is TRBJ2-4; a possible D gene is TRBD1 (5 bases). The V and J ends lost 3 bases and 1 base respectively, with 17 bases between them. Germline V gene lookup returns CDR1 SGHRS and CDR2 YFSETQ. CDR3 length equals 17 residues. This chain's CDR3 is CASSSSTAEPAKNIQYF. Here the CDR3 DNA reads TGCGCCAGCAGCTCGTCGACAGCCGAGCCGGCCAAAAACATTCAGTACTTC.

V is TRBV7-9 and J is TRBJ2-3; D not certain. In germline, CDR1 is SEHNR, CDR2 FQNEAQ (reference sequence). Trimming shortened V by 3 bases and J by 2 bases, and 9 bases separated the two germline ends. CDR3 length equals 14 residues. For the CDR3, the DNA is TGTGCCAGCAGCTTGAGGCAGCACACAGATACGCAGTATTTT. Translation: CASSLRQHTDTQYF.

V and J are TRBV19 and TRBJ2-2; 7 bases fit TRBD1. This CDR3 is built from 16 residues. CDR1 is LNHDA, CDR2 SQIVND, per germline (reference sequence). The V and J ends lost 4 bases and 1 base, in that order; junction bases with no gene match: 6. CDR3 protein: CASSTRQGRNTGELFF. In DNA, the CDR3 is TGTGCCAGTAGTACTAGACAGGGTCGGAACACCGGGGAGCTGTTTTTT.

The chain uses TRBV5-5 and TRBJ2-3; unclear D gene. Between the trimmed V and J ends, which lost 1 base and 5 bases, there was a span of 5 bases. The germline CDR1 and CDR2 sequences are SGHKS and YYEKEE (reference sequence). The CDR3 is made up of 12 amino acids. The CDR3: CASSLNEDTQYF. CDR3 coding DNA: TGTGCCAGCAGCTTGAACGAAGATACGCAGTATTTT.

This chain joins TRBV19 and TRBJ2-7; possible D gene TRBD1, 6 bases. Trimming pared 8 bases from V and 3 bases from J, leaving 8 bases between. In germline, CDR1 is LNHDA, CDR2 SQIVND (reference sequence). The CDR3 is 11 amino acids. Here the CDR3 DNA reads TGTGCCAGTGGACAGCTCTACGAGCAGTACTTC. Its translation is CASGQLYEQYF.

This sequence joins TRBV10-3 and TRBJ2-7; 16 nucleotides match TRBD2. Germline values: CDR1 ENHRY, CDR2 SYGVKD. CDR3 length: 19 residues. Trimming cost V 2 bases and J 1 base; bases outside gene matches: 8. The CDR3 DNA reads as TGTGCCATCAGTGAGCCAGGGACTAGCGGGAGGGCCGGGTCCTACGAGCAGTACTTC. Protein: CAISEPGTSGRAGSYEQYF.

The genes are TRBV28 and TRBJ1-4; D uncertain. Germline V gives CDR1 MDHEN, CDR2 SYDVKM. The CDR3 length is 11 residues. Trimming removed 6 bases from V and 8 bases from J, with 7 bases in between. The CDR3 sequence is CASSSGEKLFF. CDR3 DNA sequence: TGTGCCAGCAGCTCGGGGGAAAAACTGTTTTTT.

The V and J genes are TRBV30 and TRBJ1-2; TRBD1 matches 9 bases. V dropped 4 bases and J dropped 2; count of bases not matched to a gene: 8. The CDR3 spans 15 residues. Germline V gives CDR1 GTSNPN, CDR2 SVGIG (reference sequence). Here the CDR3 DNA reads TGTGCCTGGACGCACCCGGGACAGGGAAACTATGGCTACACCTTC. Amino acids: CAWTHPGQGNYGYTF.

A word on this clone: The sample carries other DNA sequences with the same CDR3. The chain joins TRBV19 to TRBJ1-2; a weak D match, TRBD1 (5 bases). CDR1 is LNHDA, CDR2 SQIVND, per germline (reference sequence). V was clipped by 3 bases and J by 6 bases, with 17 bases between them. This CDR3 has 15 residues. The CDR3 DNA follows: TGTGCCAGTAGTATCGAGCAGGGAGGAAGGGATGGCTACACCTTC. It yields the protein CASSIEQGGRDGYTF.

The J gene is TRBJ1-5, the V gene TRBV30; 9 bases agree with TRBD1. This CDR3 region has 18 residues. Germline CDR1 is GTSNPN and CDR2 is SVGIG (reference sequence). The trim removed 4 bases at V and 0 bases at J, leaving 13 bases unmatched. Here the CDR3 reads CAWNGGQGREYSNQPQHF. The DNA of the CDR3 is TGTGCCTGGAATGGGGGACAGGGTCGGGAATATAGCAATCAGCCCCAGCATTTT. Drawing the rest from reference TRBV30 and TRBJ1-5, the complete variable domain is SQTIHQWPATLVQPVGSPLSLECTVEGTSNPNLYWYRQAAGRGLQLLFYSVGIGQISSEVPQNLSASRPQDRQFILSSKKLLLSDSGFYLCAWNGGQGREYSNQPQHFGDGTRLSIL.

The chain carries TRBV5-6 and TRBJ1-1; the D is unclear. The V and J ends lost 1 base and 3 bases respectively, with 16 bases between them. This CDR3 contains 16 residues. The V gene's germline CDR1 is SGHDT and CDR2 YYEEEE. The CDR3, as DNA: TGTGCCAGCAGCTTGAGGACGTTCCTTGGGGACACTGAAGCTTTCTTT. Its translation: CASSLRTFLGDTEAFF. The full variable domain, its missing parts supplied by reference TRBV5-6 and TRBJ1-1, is DAGVTQSPTHLIKTRGQQVTLRCSPKSGHDTVSWYQQALGQGPQFIFQYYEEEERQRGNFPDRFSGHQFPNYSSELNVNALLLGDSALYLCASSLRTFLGDTEAFFGQGTRLTVV.

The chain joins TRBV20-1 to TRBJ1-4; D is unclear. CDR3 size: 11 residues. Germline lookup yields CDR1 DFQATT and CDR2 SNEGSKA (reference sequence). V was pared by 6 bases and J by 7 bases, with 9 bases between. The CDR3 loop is CSAESSEKLFF. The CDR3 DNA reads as TGCAGTGCGGAAAGTAGTGAAAAACTGTTTTTT.

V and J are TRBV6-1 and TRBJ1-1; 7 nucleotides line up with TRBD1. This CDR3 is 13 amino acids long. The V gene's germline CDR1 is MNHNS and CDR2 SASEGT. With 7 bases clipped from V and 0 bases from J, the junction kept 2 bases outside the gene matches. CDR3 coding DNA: TGTGCCAGCAAAGACAGGGTGAACACTGAAGCTTTCTTT. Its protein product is CASKDRVNTEAFF.

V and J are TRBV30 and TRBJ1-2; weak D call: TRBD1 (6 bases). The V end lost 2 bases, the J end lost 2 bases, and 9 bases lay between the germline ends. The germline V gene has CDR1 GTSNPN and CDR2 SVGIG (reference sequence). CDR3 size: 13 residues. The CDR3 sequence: CAWSRGENYGYTF. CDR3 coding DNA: TGTGCCTGGAGTAGGGGGGAAAACTATGGCTACACCTTC.